This passage covers 15 T cell receptor beta chains from one sample sequenced in a study of patients and donors after allogeneic stem cell transplantation. Each CDR3 protein is one row after TCRdb ran MiXCR on the RT-PCR reads. The sample lists 70,000 to 75,000 distinct CDR3 sequences; approximately 25% were seen once. Sequenced sample: blood, either unsorted or a sorted T cell fraction (not recorded which). These TCRs come from a human donor who was either an allogeneic HSCT recipient or a stem cell or donor lymphocyte infusion donor (not recorded which). It is not recorded whose cells these are; they may come from a transplant donor.

J is TRBJ2-7 and V is TRBV7-9, with D perhaps TRBD2 (5 bases). Trimming cost V 4 bases and J 6 bases, with 16 bases left between them. The CDR3 sequence is 14 residues long. Germline lookup yields CDR1 SEHNR and CDR2 FQNEAQ (reference sequence). The CDR3 DNA reads TGTGCCAGCAGCTCCACCGGGCGGGTTTCCGAGCAGTACTTC. Encoded protein: CASSSTGRVSEQYF.

The chain uses TRBV20-1 and TRBJ1-6; D gene uncertain. Between the trimmed V and J ends, which lost 7 bases and 7 bases, there was a span of 14 bases. The CDR3 totals 13 residues. From germline, CDR1 is DFQATT and CDR2 SNEGSKA (reference sequence). The CDR3 loop is CSVGLDGNSPLHF. The CDR3 DNA is TGCAGTGTTGGACTGGATGGGAATTCACCCCTCCACTTT.

The CDR3 here is CASSAHHSGILNIQYF. The CDR3, as DNA: TGTGCCAGCAGTGCACACCATAGCGGGATTTTGAACATTCAGTACTTC. This chain links TRBV6-2 or TRBV6-3 with TRBJ2-4; 8 positions agree with TRBD2. The CDR3 totals 16 residues. With 5 bases clipped from V and 7 bases from J, the junction kept 13 bases outside the gene matches. Germline values: CDR1 MNHEY, CDR2 SVGEGT.

The CDR3 loop reads CASSYSGRAAPFF. DNA for the CDR3: TGTGCCAGCAGTTATAGCGGGAGGGCAGCTCCGTTCTTC. The chain carries TRBV6-5 and TRBJ2-1, with TRBD2 matching over 11 bases. The CDR3 runs 13 residues. After removal of 3 bases from V and 15 bases from J, the junction contained 7 bases not matched to a gene. Germline V gene lookup returns CDR1 MNHEY and CDR2 SVGAGI.

This clonotype was observed a few times. J is TRBJ2-3 and V is TRBV29-1; 8 nucleotides line up with TRBD1. This CDR3 is built from 13 residues. The germline gives CDR1 SQVTM, CDR2 ANQGSEA. The V segment lost 4 bases and the J segment 4 bases; nucleotides outside the gene matches: 4. CDR3 region: CSVASGGSDTQYF. The DNA of the CDR3 is TGCAGCGTTGCATCAGGGGGCTCAGATACGCAGTATTTT.

The chain combines TRBV6-5 with TRBJ2-2, with D perhaps TRBD1 (5 bases). The germline CDR1 and CDR2 sequences are MNHEY and SVGAGI. This CDR3 is 18 amino acids long. V was clipped by 5 bases and J by 0 bases, with 19 bases between them. The CDR3 DNA reads TGTGCCAGCAGTACCGCGACAGCCTACTCCGCGAACACCGGGGAGCTGTTTTTT. Amino acid sequence: CASSTATAYSANTGELFF.

In regard to this clonotype: At one end, the junction sequence differs from germline, possibly due to a read error. V and J are TRBV6-2 or TRBV6-3 and TRBJ1-1, with 10 bases lining up with TRBD1. The CDR3 covers 16 residues. Germline V gene lookup returns CDR1 MNHEY and CDR2 SVGEGT. CDR3 sequence (DNA): TGTGCCAGCAGTCACTCCCCGGGACAGGGGTCGGCTGAAGCTTTCTTT. Translation gives CASSHSPGQGSAEAFF.

This clonotype was counted only a few times. V usage is TRBV12-3 or TRBV12-4 and J usage is TRBJ2-2, with D hard to call. Trimming took 3 bases from V and 6 from J, leaving 8 bases between them. CDR3 size: 13 residues. The CDR3 sequence is CASSFAGPGELFF. The CDR3 DNA sequence: TGTGCCAGCAGTTTCGCCGGACCCGGGGAGCTGTTTTTT.

This clonotype has a single count. The chain recombines TRBV12-3 or TRBV12-4 with TRBJ2-1; no definite D call. The CDR3 is 12 amino acids. Trimming cost V 5 bases and J 12 bases, with 14 bases left between them. CDR3 nucleotide sequence: TGTGCCAGCAGTAGGACCATAAAACCGCAGTTCTTC. Amino acid sequence: CASSRTIKPQFF.

This clonotype is a singleton in its sample. V is TRBV20-1 and J is TRBJ2-7, with 7 bases aligning to TRBD1. CDR1 and CDR2 (germline): DFQATT, SNEGSKA (reference sequence). This CDR3 region has 14 residues. With V trimmed by 0 bases and J by 3 bases, 5 bases remained unmatched. The CDR3 loop is CSARDGTVLYEQYF. The CDR3 DNA reads as TGCAGTGCTAGAGATGGGACAGTACTCTACGAGCAGTACTTC.

V usage is TRBV11-2 and J usage is TRBJ2-2; tentative D call: TRBD2 (5 bases). CDR1 SGHAT and CDR2 FQNNGV come from the germline V gene. Trimming stripped 1 base from V and 7 bases from J, with 10 bases between. The CDR3 contains 14 residues. The CDR3 DNA sequence: TGTGCCAGCAGCTTAGGAGGCGGGTACGGGGAGCTGTTTTTT. Its protein product is CASSLGGGYGELFF.

In its sample, this clonotype was seen a few times. CDR3 sequence: CASSRTGGNNEQFF. The CDR3 nucleotides are TGCGCCAGCAGCAGGACAGGGGGCAACAATGAGCAGTTCTTC. The V call is TRBV5-1, the J call TRBJ2-1, with 11 bases identical to TRBD1. The CDR3 length is 14 residues. Germline V gene data show CDR1 as SGHRS and CDR2 as YFSETQ. Trimming removed 4 bases from V and 5 bases from J; junction bases left unmatched: 2.

The chain uses TRBV29-1 and TRBJ2-3; the match to TRBD1 covers 9 bases. The CDR3 runs 13 residues. Germline V gene sequence: CDR1 SQVTM, CDR2 ANQGSEA. The ends lost 7 bases at V and 7 bases at J; junction bases unmatched: 9. Here the CDR3 reads CSGTDRGEYTQYF. The CDR3 DNA sequence: TGCAGCGGGACGGACAGGGGAGAATATACGCAGTATTTT.

This clonotype was seen only a few times. The chain joins TRBV5-4 to TRBJ1-1; tentatively, D is TRBD1 (6 bases). Germline lookup yields CDR1 SGHNT and CDR2 YYREEE (reference sequence). V lost 6 bases and J 1 base, leaving 10 bases between the germline ends. The CDR3 extends over 13 amino acids. In nucleotides, the CDR3 is TGTGCCAGCATATTACAGGGGAACACTGAAGCTTTCTTT. This encodes CASILQGNTEAFF.

This sequence joins TRBV5-1 and TRBJ1-5; D gene ambiguous. Germline lookup yields CDR1 SGHRS and CDR2 YFSETQ. Trimming cost V 4 bases and J 5 bases, with 13 bases left between them. The CDR3 has 14 residues. CDR3 DNA sequence: TGCGCCAGCAGCCCGGGAACCCCCGATCAGCCCCAGCATTTT. The encoded protein is CASSPGTPDQPQHF. Variable domain in full (rest from reference TRBV5-1 and TRBJ1-5): KAGVTQTPRYLIKTRGQQVTLSCSPISGHRSVSWYQQTPGQGLQFLFEYFSETQRNKGNFPGRFSGRQFSNSRSEMNVSTLELGDSALYLCASSPGTPDQPQHFGDGTRLSIL.